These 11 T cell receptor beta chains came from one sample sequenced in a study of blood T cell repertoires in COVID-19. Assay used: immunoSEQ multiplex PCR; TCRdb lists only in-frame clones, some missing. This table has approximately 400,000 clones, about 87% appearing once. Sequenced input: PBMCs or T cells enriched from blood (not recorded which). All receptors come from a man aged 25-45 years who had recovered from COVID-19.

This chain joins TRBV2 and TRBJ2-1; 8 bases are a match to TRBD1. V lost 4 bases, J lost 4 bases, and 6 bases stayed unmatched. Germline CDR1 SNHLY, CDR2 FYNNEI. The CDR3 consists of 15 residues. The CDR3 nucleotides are TGTGCCAGCAGTGCCACACAGGGGGTGTACAATGAGCAGTTCTTC. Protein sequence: CASSATQGVYNEQFF.

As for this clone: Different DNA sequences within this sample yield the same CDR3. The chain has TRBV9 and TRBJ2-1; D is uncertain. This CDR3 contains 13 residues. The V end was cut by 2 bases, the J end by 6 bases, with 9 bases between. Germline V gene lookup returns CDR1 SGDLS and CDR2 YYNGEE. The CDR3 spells CASSVAGLNEQFF. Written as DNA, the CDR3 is TGTGCCAGCAGCGTCGCAGGCCTCAATGAGCAGTTCTTC.

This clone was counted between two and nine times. CDR3 sequence reads: CASSLVGTGTEAFF. CDR3 DNA: TGTGCCAGCAGCCTTGTAGGGACAGGGACTGAAGCTTTCTTT. The chain links TRBV7-3 to TRBJ1-1; 9 nucleotides match TRBD1. The ends lost 5 bases at V and 5 bases at J; junction bases unmatched: 6. The CDR3 runs 14 residues. CDR1 and CDR2 (germline): SGHTA, FQGTGA.

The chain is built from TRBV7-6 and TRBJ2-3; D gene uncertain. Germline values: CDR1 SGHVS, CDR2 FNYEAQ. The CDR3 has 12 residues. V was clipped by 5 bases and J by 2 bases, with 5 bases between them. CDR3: CASSPHTDTQYF. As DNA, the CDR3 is TGTGCCAGCAGCCCACACACAGATACGCAGTATTTT.

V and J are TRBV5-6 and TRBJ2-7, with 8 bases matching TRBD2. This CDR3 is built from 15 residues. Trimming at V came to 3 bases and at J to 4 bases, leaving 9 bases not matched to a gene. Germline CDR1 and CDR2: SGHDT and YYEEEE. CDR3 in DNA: TGTGCCAGCAGCTCGGAGGGCGGGGGGCGGTACGAGCAGTACTTC. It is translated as CASSSEGGGRYEQYF. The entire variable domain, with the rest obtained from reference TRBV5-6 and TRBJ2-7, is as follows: DAGVTQSPTHLIKTRGQQVTLRCSPKSGHDTVSWYQQALGQGPQFIFQYYEEEERQRGNFPDRFSGHQFPNYSSELNVNALLLGDSALYLCASSSEGGGRYEQYFGPGTRLTVT.

CDR3 loop: CASSLGTGSSYNEQFF. As DNA, the CDR3 is TGTGCCAGCAGCTTGGGGACAGGGAGCTCCTACAATGAGCAGTTCTTC. V usage is TRBV5-4 and J usage is TRBJ2-1; 8 nucleotides line up with TRBD1. The V gene end was trimmed by 0 bases and the J gene end by 0 bases; junction bases not matched to a gene: 2. Germline CDR1 is SGHNT and CDR2 is YYREEE (reference sequence). This CDR3 has 16 amino acids.

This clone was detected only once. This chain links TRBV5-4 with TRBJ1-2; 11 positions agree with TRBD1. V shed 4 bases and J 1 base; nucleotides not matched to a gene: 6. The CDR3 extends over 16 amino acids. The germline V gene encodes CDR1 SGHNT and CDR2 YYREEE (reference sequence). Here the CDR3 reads CASSPSGQGDNYGYTF. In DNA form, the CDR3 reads TGTGCCAGCAGCCCCTCGGGACAGGGGGATAACTATGGCTACACCTTC.

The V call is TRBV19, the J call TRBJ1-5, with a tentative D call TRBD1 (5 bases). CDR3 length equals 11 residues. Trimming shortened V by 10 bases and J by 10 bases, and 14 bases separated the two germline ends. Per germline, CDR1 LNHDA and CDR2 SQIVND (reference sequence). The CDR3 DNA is TGTGCCACCCGGCGCGGGGGACCCCAGCATTTT. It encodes CATRRGGPQHF.

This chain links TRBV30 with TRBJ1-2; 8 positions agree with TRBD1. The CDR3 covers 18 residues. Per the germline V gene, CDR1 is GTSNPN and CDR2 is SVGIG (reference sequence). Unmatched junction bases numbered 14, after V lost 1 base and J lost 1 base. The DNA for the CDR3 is TGTGCCTGGAGTGGCCCCCTTCTCCAGGGGGCCGGTAACTATGGCTACACCTTC. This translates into CAWSGPLLQGAGNYGYTF.

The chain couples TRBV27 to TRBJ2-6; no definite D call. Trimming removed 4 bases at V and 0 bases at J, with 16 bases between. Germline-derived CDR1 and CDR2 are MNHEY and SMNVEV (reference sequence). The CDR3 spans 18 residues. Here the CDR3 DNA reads TGTGCCAGCAGTTCCCCCCCACGCCCCTACTCTGGGGCCAACGTCCTGACTTTC. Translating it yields CASSSPPRPYSGANVLTF.

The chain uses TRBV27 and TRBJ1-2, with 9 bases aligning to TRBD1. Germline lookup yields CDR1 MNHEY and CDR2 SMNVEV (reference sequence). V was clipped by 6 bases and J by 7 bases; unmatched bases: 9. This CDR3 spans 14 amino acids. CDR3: CASSEGTGLGGYTF. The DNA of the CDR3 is TGTGCCAGCAGCGAAGGGACAGGGTTGGGTGGCTACACCTTC.